This T cell receptor beta chain was identified during a study of blood T cell repertoires in COVID-19. Profiling relied on immunoSEQ multiplex PCR, and the TCRdb table lists in-frame clones only, not all of them. The sample includes 150,000 to 200,000 clones, approximately 87% seen only once; the top ten take 9.5% to 15%. Losses at the gene ends were 2 bases for V and 9 bases for J; bases not matched to a gene: 9. The CDR3 has 15 residues. Germline V gene data show CDR1 as MDHEN and CDR2 as SYDVKM. The chain is built from TRBV28 and TRBJ2-5, with 10 bases matching TRBD2. Sequenced sample: peripheral blood. This sequence originates from a woman aged 70 to 79 with COVID-19, enrolled during active disease. The DNA for the CDR3 is TGTGCCAGCAGTTTAGCTAGCGGGAGCATAATTGCCCAGTACTTC. As protein: CASSLASGSIIAQYF. Full variable domain (remainder filled in from reference TRBV28 and TRBJ2-5): DVKVTQSSRYLVKRTGEKVFLECVQDMDHENMFWYRQDPGLGLRLIYFSYDVKMKEKGDIPEGYSVSREKKERFSLILESASTNQTSMYLCASSLASGSIIAQYFGPGTRLLVL.